A selection of T cell receptor beta chains follows, all from one sample in a study of identical twins. TCRdb itself ran the 5' RACE reads through MiXCR, one entry per CDR3 protein. The table includes around 340,000 distinct CDR3 sequences, roughly 10% detected once. Source material: naive T cells sorted from blood. These TCRs come from a woman aged 45-65 years in good health. Each CDR3 is given with its conserved first and last residue. D genes are given only for firm matches. Clone size, where shown, is once, few, many, or a class for clones that have expanded.

J: TRBJ1-5
D: TRBD1
size: few
V: TRBV27
DNA: TGTGCCAGCAGAGTCGTCGGGACAGGGGTTAATCAGCCCCAGCATTTT
CDR3: CASRVVGTGVNQPQHF

J: TRBJ2-2
D: -
size: few
V: TRBV5-5
DNA: TGTGCCAGCAGCTTGGCCGGTTCGGGGGGCCCGAACACCGGGGAGCTGTTTTTT
CDR3: CASSLAGSGGPNTGELFF

J: TRBJ2-7
D: TRBD1
size: few
V: TRBV24-1
DNA: TGTGCCACCAGTGATTTAGGACAGGGTCCGGACGAGCAGTACTTC
CDR3: CATSDLGQGPDEQYF

J: TRBJ1-2
D: -
size: many
V: TRBV12-3/TRBV12-4
DNA: TGTGCCAGCAGCCGGGAGGAGGCGTCTAACTATGGCTACACCTTC
CDR3: CASSREEASNYGYTF

J: TRBJ1-2
D: TRBD1
size: few
V: TRBV5-1
DNA: TGCGCCAGCAGCCCGGACCCAGGGGGTAGTGGCTACACCTTC
CDR3: CASSPDPGGSGYTF

J: TRBJ2-4
D: -
size: many
V: TRBV2
DNA: TGTGCCAGCCGAACGTCCGGAAACATTCAGTACTTC
CDR3: CASRTSGNIQYF

J: TRBJ1-6
D: -
size: -
V: TRBV15
DNA: TGTGCCACCAGCAGACGACCGGAAAATTCACCCCTCCACTTT
CDR3: CATSRRPENSPLHF

J: TRBJ2-5
D: -
size: few
V: TRBV5-1
DNA: TGCGCCAGCAGCTTGTACGGGACCCAAGAGACCCAGTACTTC
CDR3: CASSLYGTQETQYF

J: TRBJ2-2
D: TRBD1
size: -
V: TRBV11-1
DNA: TGTGCCAGCAGCCGACACAGGGGGGCCGGGGAGCTGTTTTTT
CDR3: CASSRHRGAGELFF

J: TRBJ1-4
D: -
size: -
V: TRBV19
DNA: TGTGCCAGTAGTAACCGACGTAATGAAAAACTGTTTTTT
CDR3: CASSNRRNEKLFF

J: TRBJ1-2
D: TRBD1
size: -
V: TRBV6-1
DNA: TGTGCCAGCGGTACAGGGGGCAACTATGGCTACACCTTC
CDR3: CASGTGGNYGYTF

J: TRBJ2-7
D: -
size: few
V: TRBV9
DNA: TGTGCCAGCAGCGTAGGGACCTCGACTTACGAGCAGTACTTC
CDR3: CASSVGTSTYEQYF

J: TRBJ1-5
D: -
size: many
V: TRBV5-1
DNA: TGCGCCAGCAGCTTGGCCGGGGATCAGCCCCAGCATTTT
CDR3: CASSLAGDQPQHF

J: TRBJ2-3
D: TRBD2
size: few
V: TRBV5-1
DNA: TGCGCCAGCAGCTTCCTAGCGGGAGCCCCAGATACGCAGTATTTT
CDR3: CASSFLAGAPDTQYF

J: TRBJ2-2
D: -
size: many
V: TRBV7-2
DNA: TGTGCCAGCAGCCTACACGGAGGAGCGGGCGGCACCGGGGAGCTGTTTTTT
CDR3: CASSLHGGAGGTGELFF

J: TRBJ1-1
D: -
size: few
V: TRBV4-1
DNA: TGCGCCAGCAGCCAAGATGGCGCAGGGGCGCTGACTGAAGCTTTCTTT
CDR3: CASSQDGAGALTEAFF

J: TRBJ2-3
D: TRBD2
size: few
V: TRBV7-8
DNA: TGTGCCAGCAGCTTAGCCTCCCCGACTAGCGGCACAGATACGCAGTATTTT
CDR3: CASSLASPTSGTDTQYF

J: TRBJ2-3
D: TRBD1
size: -
V: TRBV10-3
DNA: TGTGCCATCAGTACCGGGACAGGGGTCCTCACAGATACGCAGTATTTT
CDR3: CAISTGTGVLTDTQYF